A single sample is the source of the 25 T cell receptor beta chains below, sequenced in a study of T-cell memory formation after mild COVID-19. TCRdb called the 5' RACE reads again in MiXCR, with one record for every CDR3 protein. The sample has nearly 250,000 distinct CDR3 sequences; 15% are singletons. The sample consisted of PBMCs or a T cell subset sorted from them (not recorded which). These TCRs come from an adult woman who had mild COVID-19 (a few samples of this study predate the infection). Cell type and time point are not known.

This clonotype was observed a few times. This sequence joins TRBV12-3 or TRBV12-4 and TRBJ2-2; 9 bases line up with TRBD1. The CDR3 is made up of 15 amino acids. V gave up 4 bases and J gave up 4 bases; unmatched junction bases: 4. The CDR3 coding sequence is TGTGCCAGCAGTTCCGACAGGGGGTTCACCGGGGAGCTGTTTTTT. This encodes CASSSDRGFTGELFF.

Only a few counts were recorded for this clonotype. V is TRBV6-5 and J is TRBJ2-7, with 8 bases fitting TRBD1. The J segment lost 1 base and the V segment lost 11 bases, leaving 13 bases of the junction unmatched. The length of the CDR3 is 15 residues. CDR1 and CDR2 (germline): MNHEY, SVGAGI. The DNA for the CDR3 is TGTGCCGCCCAAGGGCAGGGGGCAAATTCCTACGAGCAGTACTTC. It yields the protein CAAQGQGANSYEQYF.

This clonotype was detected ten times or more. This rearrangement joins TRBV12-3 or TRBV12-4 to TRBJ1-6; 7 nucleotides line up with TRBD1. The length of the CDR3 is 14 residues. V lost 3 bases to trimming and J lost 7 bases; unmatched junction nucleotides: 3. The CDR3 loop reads CASSLGGGNSPLHF. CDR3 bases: TGTGCCAGCAGTTTGGGAGGGGGCAATTCACCCCTCCACTTT.

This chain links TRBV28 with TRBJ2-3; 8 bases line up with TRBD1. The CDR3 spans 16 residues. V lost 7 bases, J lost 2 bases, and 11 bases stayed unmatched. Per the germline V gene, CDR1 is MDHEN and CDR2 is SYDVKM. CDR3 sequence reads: CASNFPGQEFTDTQYF. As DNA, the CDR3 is TGTGCCAGCAACTTTCCGGGACAGGAATTCACAGATACGCAGTATTTT.

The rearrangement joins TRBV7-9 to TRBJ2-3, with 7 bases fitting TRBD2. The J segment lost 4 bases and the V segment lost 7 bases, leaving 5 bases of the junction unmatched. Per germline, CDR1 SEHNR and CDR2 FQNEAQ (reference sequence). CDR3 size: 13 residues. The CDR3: CASTVSGPDTQYF. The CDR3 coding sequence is TGTGCCAGCACCGTTAGCGGGCCAGATACGCAGTATTTT. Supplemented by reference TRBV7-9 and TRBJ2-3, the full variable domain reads DTGVSQNPRHKITKRGQNVTFRCDPISEHNRLYWYRQTLGQGPEFLTYFQNEAQLEKSRLLSDRFSAERPKGSFSTLEIQRTEQGDSAMYLCASTVSGPDTQYFGPGTRLTVL.

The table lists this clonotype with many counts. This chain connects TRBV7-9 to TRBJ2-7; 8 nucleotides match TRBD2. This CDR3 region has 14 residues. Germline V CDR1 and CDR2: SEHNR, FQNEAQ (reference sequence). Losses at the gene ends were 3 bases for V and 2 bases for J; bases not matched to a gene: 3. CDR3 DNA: TGTGCCAGCAGCTTTAGCGGGAAGACCTACGAGCAGTACTTC. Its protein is CASSFSGKTYEQYF.

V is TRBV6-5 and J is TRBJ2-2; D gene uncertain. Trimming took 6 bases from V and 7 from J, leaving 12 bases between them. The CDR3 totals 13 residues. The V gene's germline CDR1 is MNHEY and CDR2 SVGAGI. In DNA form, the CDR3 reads TGTGCCAGCAGGATAAGCTGGAGCGGGGAGCTGTTTTTT. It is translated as CASRISWSGELFF.

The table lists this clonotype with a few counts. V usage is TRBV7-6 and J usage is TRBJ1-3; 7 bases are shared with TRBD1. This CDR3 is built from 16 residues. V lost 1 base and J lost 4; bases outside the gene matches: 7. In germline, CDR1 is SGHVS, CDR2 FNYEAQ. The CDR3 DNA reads TGTGCCAGCAGCTTAGGTACCGGGACAGTGGGAAACACCATATATTTT. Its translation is CASSLGTGTVGNTIYF.

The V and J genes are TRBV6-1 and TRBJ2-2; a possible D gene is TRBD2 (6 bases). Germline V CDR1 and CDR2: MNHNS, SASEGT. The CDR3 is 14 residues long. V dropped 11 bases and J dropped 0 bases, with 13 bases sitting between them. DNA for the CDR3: TGTGCCGGGTCCAGGGAGGCGAACACCGGGGAGCTGTTTTTT. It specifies CAGSREANTGELFF.

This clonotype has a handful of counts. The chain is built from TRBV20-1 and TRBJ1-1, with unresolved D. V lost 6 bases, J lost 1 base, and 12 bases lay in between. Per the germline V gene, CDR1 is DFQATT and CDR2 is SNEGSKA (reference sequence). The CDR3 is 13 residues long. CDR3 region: CSARSSENTEAFF. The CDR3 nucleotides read TGCAGTGCCCGGAGCTCCGAGAACACTGAAGCTTTCTTT.

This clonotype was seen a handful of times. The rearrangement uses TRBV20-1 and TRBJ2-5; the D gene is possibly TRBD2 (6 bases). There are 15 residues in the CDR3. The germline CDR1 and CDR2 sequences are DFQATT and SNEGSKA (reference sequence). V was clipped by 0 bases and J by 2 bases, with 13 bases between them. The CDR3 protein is CSARDWRGRQETQYF. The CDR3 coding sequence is TGCAGTGCTAGAGATTGGAGGGGACGGCAAGAGACCCAGTACTTC.

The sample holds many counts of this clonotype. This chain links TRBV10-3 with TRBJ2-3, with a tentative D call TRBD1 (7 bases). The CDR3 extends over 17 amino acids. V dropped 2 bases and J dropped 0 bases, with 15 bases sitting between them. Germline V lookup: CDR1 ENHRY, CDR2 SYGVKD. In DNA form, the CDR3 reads TGTGCCATCAGTGAGACGGCGGGACAGCTTAGCACAGATACGCAGTATTTT. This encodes CAISETAGQLSTDTQYF.

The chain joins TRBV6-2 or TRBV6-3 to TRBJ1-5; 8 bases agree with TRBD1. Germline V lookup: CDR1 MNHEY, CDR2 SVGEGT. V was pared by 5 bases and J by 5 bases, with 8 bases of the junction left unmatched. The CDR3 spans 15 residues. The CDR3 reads CASSPSDRAYQPQHF. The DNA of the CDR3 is TGTGCCAGCAGTCCGTCGGACAGGGCTTATCAGCCCCAGCATTTT.

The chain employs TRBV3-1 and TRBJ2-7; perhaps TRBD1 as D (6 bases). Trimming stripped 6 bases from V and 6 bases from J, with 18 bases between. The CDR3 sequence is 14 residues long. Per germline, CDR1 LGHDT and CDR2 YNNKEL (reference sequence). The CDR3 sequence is CASRPSRGRGEQYF. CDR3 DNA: TGTGCCAGCAGGCCTTCCAGGGGTCGGGGCGAGCAGTACTTC.

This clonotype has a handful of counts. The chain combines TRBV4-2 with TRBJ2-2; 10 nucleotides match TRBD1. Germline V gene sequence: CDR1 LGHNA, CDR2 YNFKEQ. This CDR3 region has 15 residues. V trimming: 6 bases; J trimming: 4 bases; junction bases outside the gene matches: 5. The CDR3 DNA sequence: TGTGCCAGCAGTCCGGGACAGGGGACCACCGGGGAGCTGTTTTTT. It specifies CASSPGQGTTGELFF.

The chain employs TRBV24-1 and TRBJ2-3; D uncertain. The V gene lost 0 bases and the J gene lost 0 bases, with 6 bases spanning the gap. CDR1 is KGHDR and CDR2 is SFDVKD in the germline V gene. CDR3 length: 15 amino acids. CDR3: CATSDLQSSTDTQYF. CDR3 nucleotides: TGTGCCACCAGTGATTTGCAGTCTAGCACAGATACGCAGTATTTT.

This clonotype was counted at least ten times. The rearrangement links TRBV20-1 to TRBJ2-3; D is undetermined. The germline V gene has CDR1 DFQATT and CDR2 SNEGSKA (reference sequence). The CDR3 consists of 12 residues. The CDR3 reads CSIASDGDTQYF. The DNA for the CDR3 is TGCAGCATAGCCTCTGATGGAGATACGCAGTATTTT.

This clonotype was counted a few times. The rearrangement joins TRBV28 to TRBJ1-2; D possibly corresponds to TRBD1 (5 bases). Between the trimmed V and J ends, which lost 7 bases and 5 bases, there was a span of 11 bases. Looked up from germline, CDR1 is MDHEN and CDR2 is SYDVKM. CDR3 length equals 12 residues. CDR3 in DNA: TGTGCCAGCAATAGACAGATATATGGCTACACCTTC. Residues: CASNRQIYGYTF.

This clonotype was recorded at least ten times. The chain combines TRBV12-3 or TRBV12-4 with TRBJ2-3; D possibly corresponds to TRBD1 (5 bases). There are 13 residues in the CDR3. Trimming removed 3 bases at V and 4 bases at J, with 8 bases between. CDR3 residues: CASSFRGADTQYF. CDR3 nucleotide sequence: TGTGCCAGCAGTTTTAGGGGTGCAGATACGCAGTATTTT.

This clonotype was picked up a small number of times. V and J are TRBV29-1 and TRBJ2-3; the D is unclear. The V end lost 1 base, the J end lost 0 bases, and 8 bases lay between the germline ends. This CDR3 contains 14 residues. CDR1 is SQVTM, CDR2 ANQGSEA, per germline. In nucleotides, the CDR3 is TGCAGCGTTGAAGGGACCGATAGCACAGATACGCAGTATTTT. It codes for CSVEGTDSTDTQYF.

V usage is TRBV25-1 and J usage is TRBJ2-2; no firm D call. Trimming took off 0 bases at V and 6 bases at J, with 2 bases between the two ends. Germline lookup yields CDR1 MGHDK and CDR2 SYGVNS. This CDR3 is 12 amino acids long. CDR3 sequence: CASSEYSGELFF. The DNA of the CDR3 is TGTGCCAGCAGTGAATATTCCGGGGAGCTGTTTTTT.

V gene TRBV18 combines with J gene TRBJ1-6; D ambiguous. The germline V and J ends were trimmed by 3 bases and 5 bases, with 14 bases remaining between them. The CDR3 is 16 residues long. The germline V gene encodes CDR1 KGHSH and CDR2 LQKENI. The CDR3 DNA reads TGTGCCAGCTCACCTACGGGCAGTCTGAATAATTCACCCCTCCACTTT. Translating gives CASSPTGSLNNSPLHF.

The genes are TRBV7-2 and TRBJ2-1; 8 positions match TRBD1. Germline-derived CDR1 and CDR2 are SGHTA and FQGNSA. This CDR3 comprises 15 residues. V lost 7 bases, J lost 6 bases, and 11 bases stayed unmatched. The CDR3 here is CASNRGQGVPNEQFF. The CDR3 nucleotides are TGTGCCAGCAACCGAGGACAGGGTGTCCCCAATGAGCAGTTCTTC. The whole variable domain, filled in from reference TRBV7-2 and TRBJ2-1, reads GAGVSQSPSNKVTEKGKDVELRCDPISGHTALYWYRQSLGQGLEFLIYFQGNSAPDKSGLPSDRFSAERTGGSVSTLTIQRTQQEDSAVYLCASNRGQGVPNEQFFGPGTRLTVL.

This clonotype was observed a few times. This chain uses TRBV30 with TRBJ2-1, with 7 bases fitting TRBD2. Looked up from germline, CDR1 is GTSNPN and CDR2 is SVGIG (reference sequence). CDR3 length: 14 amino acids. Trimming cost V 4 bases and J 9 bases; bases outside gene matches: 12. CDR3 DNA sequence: TGTGCCTGGAAAGTGGGGGGAGGGGTTGCTGAGCAGTTCTTC. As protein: CAWKVGGGVAEQFF.

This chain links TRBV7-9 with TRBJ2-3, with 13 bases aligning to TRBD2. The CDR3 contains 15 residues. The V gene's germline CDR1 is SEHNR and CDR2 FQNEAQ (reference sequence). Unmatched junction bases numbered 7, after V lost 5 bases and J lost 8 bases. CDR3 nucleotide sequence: TGTGCCAGCAGCGCCCCGGGACTAGCGGGAATTACGCAGTATTTT. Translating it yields CASSAPGLAGITQYF.